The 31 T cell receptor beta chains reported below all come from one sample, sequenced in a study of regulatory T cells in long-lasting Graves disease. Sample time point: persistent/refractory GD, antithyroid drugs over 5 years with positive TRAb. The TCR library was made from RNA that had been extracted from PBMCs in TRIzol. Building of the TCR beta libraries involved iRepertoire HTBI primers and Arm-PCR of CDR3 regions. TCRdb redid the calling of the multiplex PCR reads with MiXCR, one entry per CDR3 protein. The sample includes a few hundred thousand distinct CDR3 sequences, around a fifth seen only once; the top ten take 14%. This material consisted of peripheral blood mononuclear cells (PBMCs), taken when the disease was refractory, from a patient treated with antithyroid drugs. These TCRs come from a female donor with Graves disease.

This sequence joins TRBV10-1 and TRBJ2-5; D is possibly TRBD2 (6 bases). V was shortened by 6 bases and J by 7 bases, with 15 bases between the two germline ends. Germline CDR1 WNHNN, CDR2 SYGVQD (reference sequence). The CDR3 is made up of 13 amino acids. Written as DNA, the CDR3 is TGCGCCAGCAGCGGGACCCCGGAGGGGACCCAGTACTTC. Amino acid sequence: CASSGTPEGTQYF.

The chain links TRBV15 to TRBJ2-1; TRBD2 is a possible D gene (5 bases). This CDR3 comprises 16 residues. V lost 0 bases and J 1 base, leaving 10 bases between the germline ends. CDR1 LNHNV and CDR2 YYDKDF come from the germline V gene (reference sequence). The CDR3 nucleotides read TGTGCCACCAGCAGAGATCTCGGGGTTTCCTACAATGAGCAGTTCTTC. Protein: CATSRDLGVSYNEQFF.

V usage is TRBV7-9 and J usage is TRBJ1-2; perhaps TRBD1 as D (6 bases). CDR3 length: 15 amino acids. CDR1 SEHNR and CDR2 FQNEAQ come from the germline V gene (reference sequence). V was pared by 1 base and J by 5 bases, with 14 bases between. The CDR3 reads CASSLEGHNIYGYTF. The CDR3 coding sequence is TGTGCCAGCAGCTTAGAGGGACACAATATATATGGCTACACCTTC.

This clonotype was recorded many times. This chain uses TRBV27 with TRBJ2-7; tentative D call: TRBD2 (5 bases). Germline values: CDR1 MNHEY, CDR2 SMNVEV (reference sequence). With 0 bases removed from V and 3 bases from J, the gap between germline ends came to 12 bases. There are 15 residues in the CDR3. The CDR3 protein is CASSLSGGEFYEQYF. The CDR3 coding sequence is TGTGCCAGCAGTTTATCAGGTGGGGAGTTCTACGAGCAGTACTTC.

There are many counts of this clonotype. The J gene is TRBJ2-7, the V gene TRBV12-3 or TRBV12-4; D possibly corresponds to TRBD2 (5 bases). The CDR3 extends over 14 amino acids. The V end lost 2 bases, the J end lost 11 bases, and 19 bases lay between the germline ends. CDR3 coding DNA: TGTGCCAGCAGTTTAAACTCCTTTTCCGCGAGGGAGTACTTC. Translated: CASSLNSFSAREYF.

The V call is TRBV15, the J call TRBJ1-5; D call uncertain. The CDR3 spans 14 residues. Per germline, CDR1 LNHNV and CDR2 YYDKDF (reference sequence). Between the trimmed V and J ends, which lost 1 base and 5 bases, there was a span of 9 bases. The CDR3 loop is CATSRGGQHQPQHF. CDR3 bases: TGTGCCACCAGCAGAGGGGGTCAGCATCAGCCCCAGCATTTT.

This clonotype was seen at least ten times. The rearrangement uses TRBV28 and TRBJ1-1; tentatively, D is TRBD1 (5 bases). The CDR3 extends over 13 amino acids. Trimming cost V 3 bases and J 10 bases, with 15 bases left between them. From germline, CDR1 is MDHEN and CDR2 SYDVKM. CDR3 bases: TGTGCCAGCAGTTTGGGAGGGGAGAAGGGAGCTTTCTTT. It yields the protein CASSLGGEKGAFF. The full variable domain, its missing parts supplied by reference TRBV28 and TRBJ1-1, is DVKVTQSSRYLVKRTGEKVFLECVQDMDHENMFWYRQDPGLGLRLIYFSYDVKMKEKGDIPEGYSVSREKKERFSLILESASTNQTSMYLCASSLGGEKGAFFGQGTRLTVV.

CDR3 in amino acids: CASKKKTGIANPYEQYF. The CDR3 nucleotides are TGTGCCAGCAAAAAAAAAACCGGCATTGCTAATCCTTACGAGCAGTACTTC. The J gene is TRBJ2-7, the V gene TRBV28, with no clear D. CDR1 and CDR2 from the germline V gene are MDHEN and SYDVKM. Trimming took off 7 bases at V and 4 bases at J, with 26 bases between the two ends. The CDR3 runs to 17 residues.

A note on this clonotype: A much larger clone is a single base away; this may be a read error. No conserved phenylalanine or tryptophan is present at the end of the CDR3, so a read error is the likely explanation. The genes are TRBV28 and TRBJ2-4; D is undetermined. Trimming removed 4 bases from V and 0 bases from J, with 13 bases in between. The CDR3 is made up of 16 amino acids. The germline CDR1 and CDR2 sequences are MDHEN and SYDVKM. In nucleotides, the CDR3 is TGTGCCAGCAGTTCCCTCCCCGAGGAAGCCAAAAACATTCAGTACTCC. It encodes CASSSLPEEAKNIQYS.

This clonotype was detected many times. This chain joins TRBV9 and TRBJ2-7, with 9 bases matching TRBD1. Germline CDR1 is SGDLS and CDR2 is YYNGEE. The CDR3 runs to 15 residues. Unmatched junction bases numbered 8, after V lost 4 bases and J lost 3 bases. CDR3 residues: CASSLGQGSFYEQYF. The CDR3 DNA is TGTGCCAGCAGCCTGGGACAGGGTAGTTTCTACGAGCAGTACTTC.

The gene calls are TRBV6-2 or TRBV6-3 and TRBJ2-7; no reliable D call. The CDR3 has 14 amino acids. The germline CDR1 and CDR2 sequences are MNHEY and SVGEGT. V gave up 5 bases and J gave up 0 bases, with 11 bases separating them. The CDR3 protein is CASSEEWSSYEQYF. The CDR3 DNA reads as TGTGCCAGCAGTGAAGAGTGGAGCTCCTACGAGCAGTACTTC.

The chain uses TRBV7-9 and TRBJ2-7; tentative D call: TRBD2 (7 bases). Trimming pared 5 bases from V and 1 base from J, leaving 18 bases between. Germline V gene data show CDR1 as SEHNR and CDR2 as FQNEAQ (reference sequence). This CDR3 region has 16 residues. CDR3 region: CASSLGGAGRSYEQYF. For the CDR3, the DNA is TGTGCCAGCAGCCTGGGGGGGGCAGGAAGATCCTACGAGCAGTACTTC.

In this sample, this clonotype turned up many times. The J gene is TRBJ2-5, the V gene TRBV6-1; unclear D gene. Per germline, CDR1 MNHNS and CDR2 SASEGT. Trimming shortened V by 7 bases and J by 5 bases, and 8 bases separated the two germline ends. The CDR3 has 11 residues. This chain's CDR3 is CASKVSETQYF. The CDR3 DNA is TGTGCCAGCAAAGTCTCCGAGACCCAGTACTTC.

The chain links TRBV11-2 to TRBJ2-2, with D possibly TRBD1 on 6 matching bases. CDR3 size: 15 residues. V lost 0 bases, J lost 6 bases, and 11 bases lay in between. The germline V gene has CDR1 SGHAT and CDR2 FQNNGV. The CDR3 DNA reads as TGTGCCAGCAGCTTAGAGGGGGCAGGACCCGGGGAGCTGTTTTTT. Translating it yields CASSLEGAGPGELFF. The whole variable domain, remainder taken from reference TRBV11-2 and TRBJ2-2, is EAGVAQSPRYKIIEKRQSVAFWCNPISGHATLYWYQQILGQGPKLLIQFQNNGVVDDSQLPKDRFSAERLKGVDSTLKIQPAKLEDSAVYLCASSLEGAGPGELFFGEGSRLTVL.

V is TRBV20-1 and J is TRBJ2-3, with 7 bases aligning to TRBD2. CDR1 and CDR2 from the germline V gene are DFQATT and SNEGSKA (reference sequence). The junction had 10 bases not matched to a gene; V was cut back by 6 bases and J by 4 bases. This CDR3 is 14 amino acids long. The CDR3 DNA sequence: TGCAGTGCCCACAAAGCGGGAAAGTCAGATACGCAGTATTTT. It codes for CSAHKAGKSDTQYF.

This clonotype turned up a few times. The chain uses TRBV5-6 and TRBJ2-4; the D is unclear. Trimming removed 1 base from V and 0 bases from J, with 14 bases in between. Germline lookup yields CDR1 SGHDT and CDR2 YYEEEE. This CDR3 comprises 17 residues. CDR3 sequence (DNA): TGTGCCAGCAGCTTGTTTCAGAATTCTATAGCCAAAAACATTCAGTACTTC. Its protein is CASSLFQNSIAKNIQYF.

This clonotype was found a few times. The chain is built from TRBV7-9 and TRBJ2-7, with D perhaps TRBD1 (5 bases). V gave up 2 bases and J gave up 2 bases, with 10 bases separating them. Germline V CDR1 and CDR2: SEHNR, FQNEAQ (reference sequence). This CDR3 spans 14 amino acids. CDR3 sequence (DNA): TGTGCCAGCAGCTTAAATCAGGGCCCCTACGAGCAGTACTTC. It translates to CASSLNQGPYEQYF.

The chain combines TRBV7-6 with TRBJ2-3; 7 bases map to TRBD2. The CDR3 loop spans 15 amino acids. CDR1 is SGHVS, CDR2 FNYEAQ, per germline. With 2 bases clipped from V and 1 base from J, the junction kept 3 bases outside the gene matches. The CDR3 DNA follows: TGTGCCAGCAGCTTACTAGCGGAGGGCACAGATACGCAGTATTTT. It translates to CASSLLAEGTDTQYF.

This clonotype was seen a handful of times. This CDR3 reads CASRDSGRTYEQYF. For the CDR3, the DNA is TGTGCCAGCAGGGATAGCGGGAGGACCTACGAGCAGTACTTC. The V call is TRBV6-1, the J call TRBJ2-7, with TRBD2 matching 10 bases. The CDR3 spans 14 residues. The germline gives CDR1 MNHNS, CDR2 SASEGT. V trimming: 6 bases; J trimming: 2 bases; junction bases outside the gene matches: 4.

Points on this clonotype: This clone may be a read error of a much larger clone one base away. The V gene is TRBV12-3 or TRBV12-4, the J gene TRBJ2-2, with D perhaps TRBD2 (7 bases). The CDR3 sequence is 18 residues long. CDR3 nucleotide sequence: TGTGCCAGCAGTTTAGCGCTGGGGGGGGGCCCGAACACCGGGGAGCCGTTTTTT. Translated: CASSLALGGGPNTGEPFF.

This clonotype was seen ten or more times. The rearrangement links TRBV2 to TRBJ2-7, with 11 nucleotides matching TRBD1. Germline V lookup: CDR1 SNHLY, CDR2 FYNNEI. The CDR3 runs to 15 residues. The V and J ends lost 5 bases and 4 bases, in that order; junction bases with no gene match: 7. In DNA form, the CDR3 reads TGTGCCAGCAGTAGCGGAGGGGACAGGGGGTACGAGCAGTACTTC. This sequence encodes CASSSGGDRGYEQYF.

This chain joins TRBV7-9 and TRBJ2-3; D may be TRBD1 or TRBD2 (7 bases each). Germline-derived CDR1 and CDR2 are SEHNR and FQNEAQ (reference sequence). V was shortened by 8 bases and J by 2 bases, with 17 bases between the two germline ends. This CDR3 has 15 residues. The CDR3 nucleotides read TGTGCCAGCGGGACTAACAGGGGTATCACAGATACGCAGTATTTT. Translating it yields CASGTNRGITDTQYF.

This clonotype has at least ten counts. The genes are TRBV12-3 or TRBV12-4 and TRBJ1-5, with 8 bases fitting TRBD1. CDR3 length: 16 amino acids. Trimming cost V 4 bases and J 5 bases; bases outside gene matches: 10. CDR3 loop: CASSYGDRSSYQPQHF. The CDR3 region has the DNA TGTGCCAGCAGTTATGGGGACAGGTCTTCCTATCAGCCCCAGCATTTT.

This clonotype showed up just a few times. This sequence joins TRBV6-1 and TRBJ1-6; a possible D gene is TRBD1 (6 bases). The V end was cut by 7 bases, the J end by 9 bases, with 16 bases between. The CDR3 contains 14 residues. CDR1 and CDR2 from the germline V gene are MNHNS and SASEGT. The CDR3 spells CASTPGAPGSPLHF. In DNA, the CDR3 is TGTGCCAGCACCCCGGGGGCCCCCGGTTCACCCCTCCACTTT.

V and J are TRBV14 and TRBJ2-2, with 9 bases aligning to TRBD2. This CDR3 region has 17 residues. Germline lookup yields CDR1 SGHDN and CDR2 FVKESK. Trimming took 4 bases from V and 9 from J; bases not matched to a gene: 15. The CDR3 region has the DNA TGTGCCAGCAGCCGAGTCGGCGGGGCTAGCGGGAACCGGGAGCTGTTTTTT. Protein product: CASSRVGGASGNRELFF.

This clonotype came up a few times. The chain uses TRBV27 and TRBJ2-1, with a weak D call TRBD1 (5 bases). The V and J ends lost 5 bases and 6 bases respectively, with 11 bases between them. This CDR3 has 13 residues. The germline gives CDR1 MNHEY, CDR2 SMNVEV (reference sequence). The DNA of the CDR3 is TGTGCCAGCAGTCCGCAGGGTTTCAATGAGCAGTTCTTC. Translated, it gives CASSPQGFNEQFF.

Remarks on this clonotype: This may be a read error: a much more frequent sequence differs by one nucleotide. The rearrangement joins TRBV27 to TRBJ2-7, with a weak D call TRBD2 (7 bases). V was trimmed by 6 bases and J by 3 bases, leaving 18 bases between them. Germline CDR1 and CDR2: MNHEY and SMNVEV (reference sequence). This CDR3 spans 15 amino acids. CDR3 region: CASSRQATSFYEQYF. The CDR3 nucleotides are TGTGCCAGCAGCCGACAGGCGACTAGCTTCTACGAGCAGTACTTC.

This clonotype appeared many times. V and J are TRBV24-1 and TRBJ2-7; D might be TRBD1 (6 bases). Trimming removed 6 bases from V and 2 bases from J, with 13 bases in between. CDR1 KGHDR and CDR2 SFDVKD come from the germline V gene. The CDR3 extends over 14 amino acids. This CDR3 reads CATSPTGDTYEQYF. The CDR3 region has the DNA TGTGCCACCAGTCCGACAGGCGATACCTACGAGCAGTACTTC.

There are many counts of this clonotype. The CDR3 bases are TGTGCCAGCAGTGAATCTGCGCAGGGTCTGTCCACCTTC. This codes for CASSESAQGLSTF. The chain uses TRBV2 and TRBJ1-2; D might be TRBD1 (5 bases). The germline V gene has CDR1 SNHLY and CDR2 FYNNEI. CDR3 length equals 13 residues. V was trimmed by 2 bases and J by 13 bases, leaving 17 bases between them.

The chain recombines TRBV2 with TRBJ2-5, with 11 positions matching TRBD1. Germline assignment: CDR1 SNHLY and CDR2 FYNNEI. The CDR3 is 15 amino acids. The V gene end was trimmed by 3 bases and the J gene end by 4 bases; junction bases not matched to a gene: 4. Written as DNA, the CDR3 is TGTGCCAGCAGTGAGGACAGGGGGCAGCGAGAGACCCAGTACTTC. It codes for CASSEDRGQRETQYF. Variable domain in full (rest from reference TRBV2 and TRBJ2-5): EPEVTQTPSHQVTQMGQEVILRCVPISNHLYFYWYRQILGQKVEFLVSFYNNEISEKSEIFDDQFSVERPDGSNFTLKIRSTKLEDSAMYFCASSEDRGQRETQYFGPGTRLLVL.

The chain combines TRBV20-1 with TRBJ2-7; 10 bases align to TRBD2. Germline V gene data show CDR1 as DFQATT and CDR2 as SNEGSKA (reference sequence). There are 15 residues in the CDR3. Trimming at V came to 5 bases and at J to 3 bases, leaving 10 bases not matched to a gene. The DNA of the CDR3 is TGCAGTGCTTCGCTTTACGGGACTAGCGACTACGAGCAGTACTTC. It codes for CSASLYGTSDYEQYF.